The T cell receptor beta chain described here comes from a study of CD4+ T cells in melanoma. The study, taken as a whole, reports: Diverse differentiation states were reported for melanoma neoantigen-specific CD4+ T cells. CD8+ T cell, macrophage and B cell function reportedly correlated with neoantigen-specific CD4+ T cells.

A remark on this clone: The antigen is undetermined.

There are 13 residues in the CDR3. Trimming took 5 bases from V and 7 from J; bases not matched to a gene: 4. CDR1 and CDR2 (germline): SGHAT, FQDESV (reference sequence). Assay: immunoSEQ multiplex PCR; the TCRdb copy retains only in-frame clones and omits some. The sample lists 10,000 or so clones; 50% to 70% were seen once. The rearrangement joins TRBV11-1 to TRBJ1-4, with 7 bases that match TRBD1. Sequencing was performed on cells from a culture (not recorded whether cultured in vitro). This clonotype was sampled from a human donor with melanoma. The CDR3 sequence is CASSNDRAEKLFF. CDR3 nucleotides: TGTGCCAGCAGCAACGACAGGGCTGAAAAACTGTTTTTT. The variable domain in full, completed from reference TRBV11-1 and TRBJ1-4, reads EAEVAQSPRYKITEKSQAVAFWCDPISGHATLYWYRQILGQGPELLVQFQDESVVDDSQLPKDRFSAERLKGVDSTLKIQPAELGDSAMYLCASSNDRAEKLFFGSGTQLSVL.